A single sample is the source of the 16 T cell receptor beta chains below, sequenced in a study of cytomegalovirus exposure and HLA in healthy donors. This table comes from immunoSEQ multiplex PCR, and its TCRdb copy is limited to in-frame clones, with some not included. This sample has some 130,000 clones, with roughly 87% found just once. The sequenced sample was PBMCs. All receptors come from a woman between 18 and 29 years old in good health and CMV-seronegative.

The V and J genes are TRBV7-9 and TRBJ1-2; the D gene is possibly TRBD1 (6 bases). Trimming removed 3 bases from V and 3 bases from J, with 11 bases in between. The CDR3 loop spans 14 amino acids. The germline V gene has CDR1 SEHNR and CDR2 FQNEAQ (reference sequence). For the CDR3, the DNA is TGTGCCAGCAGCTTTGGGGGCCCGGACTATGGCTACACCTTC. This codes for CASSFGGPDYGYTF.

The chain employs TRBV5-1 and TRBJ2-1, with 7 bases matching TRBD1. The CDR3 is made up of 14 amino acids. J gave up 7 bases and V 8 bases, and 12 bases lay outside the gene matches. Germline V gives CDR1 SGHRS, CDR2 YFSETQ. The CDR3 sequence: CASSRDSGTNEQFF. The CDR3 coding sequence is TGCGCCAGTAGTCGGGACAGTGGGACGAATGAGCAGTTCTTC.

This clone came up a few times. The CDR3 sequence: CASSRSGVSGYTF. DNA of the CDR3: TGTGCCAGTAGTAGGTCAGGGGTGTCTGGCTACACCTTC. V usage is TRBV19 and J usage is TRBJ1-2; a weak D match, TRBD1 (6 bases). V shed 4 bases and J shed 7 bases, with 13 bases lying between them. The germline V gene has CDR1 LNHDA and CDR2 SQIVND (reference sequence). This CDR3 has 13 residues.

This clone has just one count. The rearrangement joins TRBV7-9 to TRBJ1-2; weak D call: TRBD1 (6 bases). The CDR3 is made up of 15 amino acids. Deletions cut 5 bases from V and 3 bases from J, with 16 bases between. Looked up from germline, CDR1 is SEHNR and CDR2 is FQNEAQ (reference sequence). For the CDR3, the DNA is TGTGCCAGCAGCCCACCTCAGGGGTTACACTATGGCTACACCTTC. Translated, it gives CASSPPQGLHYGYTF. The entire variable domain, with the rest obtained from reference TRBV7-9 and TRBJ1-2, is as follows: DTGVSQNPRHKITKRGQNVTFRCDPISEHNRLYWYRQTLGQGPEFLTYFQNEAQLEKSRLLSDRFSAERPKGSFSTLEIQRTEQGDSAMYLCASSPPQGLHYGYTFGSGTRLTVV.

The chain is built from TRBV27 and TRBJ2-4, with unresolved D. Germline V lookup: CDR1 MNHEY, CDR2 SMNVEV (reference sequence). CDR3 length: 16 amino acids. V was pared by 6 bases and J by 3 bases, with 18 bases between. Here the CDR3 reads CASRPHVFSGKNIQYF. The CDR3 DNA is TGTGCCAGCAGGCCTCATGTATTTTCGGGCAAAAACATTCAGTACTTC.

The chain employs TRBV19 and TRBJ2-2, with 9 nucleotides matching TRBD1. The CDR3 runs 14 residues. Per germline, CDR1 LNHDA and CDR2 SQIVND (reference sequence). V was pared by 7 bases and J by 4 bases, with 4 bases of the junction left unmatched. The CDR3 DNA sequence: TGTGCCAGTACGGGGACAGGGATCACCGGGGAGCTGTTTTTT. It is translated as CASTGTGITGELFF. Full variable domain (missing parts from reference TRBV19 and TRBJ2-2): DGGITQSPKYLFRKEGQNVTLSCEQNLNHDAMYWYRQDPGQGLRLIYYSQIVNDFQKGDIAEGYSVSREKKESFPLTVTSAQKNPTAFYLCASTGTGITGELFFGEGSRLTVL.

V is TRBV7-2 and J is TRBJ1-1; D possibly corresponds to TRBD1 (5 bases). The CDR3 is 15 residues long. Trimming cost V 3 bases and J 4 bases, with 15 bases left between them. Germline CDR1 is SGHTA and CDR2 is FQGNSA. CDR3 amino acids: CASSLSGVYGTEAFF. The CDR3 region has the DNA TGTGCCAGCAGCTTGTCGGGGGTTTATGGCACTGAAGCTTTCTTT.

This clone was found once. The chain uses TRBV10-2 and TRBJ1-5; 11 bases fit TRBD1. The germline V gene has CDR1 WSHSY and CDR2 SAAADI. V shed 5 bases and J 6 bases; nucleotides not matched to a gene: 12. The CDR3 has 17 amino acids. Written as DNA, the CDR3 is TGCGCCAGCAGTACTGGGCTAGGGACAGGGGGAACTCAGCCCCAGCATTTT. Encoded protein: CASSTGLGTGGTQPQHF.

This chain links TRBV2 with TRBJ1-1; D gene unclear. The CDR3 is made up of 13 amino acids. The V gene lost 3 bases and the J gene lost 5 bases, with 10 bases spanning the gap. Germline V CDR1 and CDR2: SNHLY, FYNNEI. The chain's CDR3 is CASSDLGETEAFF. The CDR3 coding sequence is TGTGCCAGCAGTGATTTAGGAGAAACTGAAGCTTTCTTT.

This chain uses TRBV4-1 with TRBJ1-5, with D hard to call. Trimming took off 2 bases at V and 0 bases at J, with 5 bases between the two ends. Germline V CDR1 and CDR2: MGHRA, YSYEKL. This CDR3 region has 14 residues. The CDR3 nucleotides read TGCGCCAGCAGCCAACACTATAGCAATCAGCCCCAGCATTTT. Translation gives CASSQHYSNQPQHF.

The V gene is TRBV2, the J gene TRBJ1-1, with 8 bases identical to TRBD1. The CDR3 loop spans 14 amino acids. In germline, CDR1 is SNHLY, CDR2 FYNNEI. Unmatched junction bases numbered 6, after V lost 6 bases and J lost 3 bases. The chain's CDR3 is CASRDREWDTEAFF. CDR3 nucleotides: TGTGCCAGCAGGGACAGGGAATGGGACACTGAAGCTTTCTTT.

The chain employs TRBV5-6 and TRBJ1-2, with a tentative D call TRBD1 (6 bases). Trimming shortened V by 1 base and J by 3 bases, and 13 bases separated the two germline ends. The germline V gene has CDR1 SGHDT and CDR2 YYEEEE. This CDR3 contains 15 residues. This chain's CDR3 is CASSLPQGIYYGYTF. CDR3 DNA sequence: TGTGCCAGCAGCTTGCCGCAGGGGATATACTATGGCTACACCTTC.

This chain joins TRBV6-5 and TRBJ2-1, with D maybe TRBD1 (5 bases). The V gene's germline CDR1 is MNHEY and CDR2 SVGAGI. Trimming pared 4 bases from V and 3 bases from J, leaving 13 bases between. The CDR3 runs 15 residues. CDR3 nucleotide sequence: TGTGCCAGCAGTTCTGGACACCTAAACTACAATGAGCAGTTCTTC. Amino acids: CASSSGHLNYNEQFF.

The chain is built from TRBV7-3 and TRBJ1-6; no reliable D call. V lost 5 bases, J lost 7 bases, and 9 bases lay in between. The V gene's germline CDR1 is SGHTA and CDR2 FQGTGA. This CDR3 is built from 13 residues. The CDR3 region is CASSARENSPLHF. The CDR3 DNA is TGTGCCAGCAGCGCAAGGGAGAATTCACCCCTCCACTTT.

As for this clone: The junction and the germline gene differ at one end; a read error may be behind it. J is TRBJ1-5 and V is TRBV2; TRBD1 is a possible D gene (5 bases). The CDR3 is 16 residues long. The germline V gene encodes CDR1 SNHLY and CDR2 FYNNEI. CDR3 region: CANSQIGQGVNQPQHF. The CDR3 DNA follows: TGTGCCAACAGTCAAATAGGGCAGGGCGTAAATCAGCCCCAGCATTTT.

The rearrangement links TRBV5-5 to TRBJ1-1; maybe TRBD1 (5 bases). The CDR3 loop spans 15 amino acids. V lost 4 bases, J lost 4 bases, and 17 bases lay in between. The germline CDR1 and CDR2 sequences are SGHKS and YYEKEE (reference sequence). This chain's CDR3 is CASSRWHAGGTEAFF. As DNA, the CDR3 is TGTGCCAGCAGCAGGTGGCACGCGGGGGGCACTGAAGCTTTCTTT.